Listed here are 14 T cell receptor beta chains from one sample, sequenced in a study of blood T cell repertoires in COVID-19. TCRdb keeps only in-frame clones here, not all; method: immunoSEQ multiplex PCR. Among about 240,000 clones listed, around 86% were seen once. What was sequenced was peripheral blood. The receptors stem from a woman in her fifties or sixties with active or convalescent COVID-19.

The sample holds one count of this clone. V and J are TRBV7-9 and TRBJ2-1, with a weak D call TRBD2 (7 bases). CDR3 length equals 16 residues. V lost 5 bases to trimming and J lost 0 bases, with 14 bases between them. CDR1 is SEHNR, CDR2 FQNEAQ, per germline (reference sequence). The CDR3 here is CASSGWGGSSYNEQFF. The CDR3 DNA is TGTGCCAGCAGCGGTTGGGGGGGCTCCTCCTACAATGAGCAGTTCTTC.

CDR3 coding DNA: TGTGCCAGCAGCATCGGGACAGGGGCTACCACCGGGGAGCTGTTTTTT. Encoded protein: CASSIGTGATTGELFF. The V call is TRBV5-6, the J call TRBJ2-2, with TRBD1 matching 10 bases. CDR1 is SGHDT and CDR2 is YYEEEE in the germline V gene. With V trimmed by 4 bases and J by 4 bases, 7 bases remained unmatched. The CDR3 spans 16 residues. Full variable domain (rest looked up from reference TRBV5-6 and TRBJ2-2): DAGVTQSPTHLIKTRGQQVTLRCSPKSGHDTVSWYQQALGQGPQFIFQYYEEEERQRGNFPDRFSGHQFPNYSSELNVNALLLGDSALYLCASSIGTGATTGELFFGEGSRLTVL.

V is TRBV5-1 and J is TRBJ1-3; TRBD1 is a possible D gene (6 bases). Trimming took 4 bases from V and 0 from J, leaving 20 bases between them. Germline-derived CDR1 and CDR2 are SGHRS and YFSETQ. This CDR3 contains 18 residues. CDR3 residues: CASSRNPTGPYSGNTIYF. CDR3 coding DNA: TGCGCCAGCAGCCGCAATCCTACAGGGCCCTACTCTGGAAACACCATATATTTT.

This clone appeared once. The CDR3 reads CATSDSNSETQYF. CDR3 sequence (DNA): TGTGCCACCAGTGATTCCAATAGTGAGACCCAGTACTTC. The chain carries TRBV24-1 and TRBJ2-5, with no clear D. Trimming cost V 2 bases and J 5 bases, with 8 bases left between them. Germline V gene lookup returns CDR1 KGHDR and CDR2 SFDVKD. The CDR3 is made up of 13 amino acids.

This clone counts as medium-sized. At the DNA level, this CDR3 is encoded by other sequences in the same sample as well. The chain is built from TRBV4-3 and TRBJ2-7; the match to TRBD1 covers 8 bases. CDR1 and CDR2 (germline): LGHNA, YSLEER. This CDR3 region has 13 residues. The junction had 5 bases not matched to a gene; V was cut back by 3 bases and J by 7 bases. The CDR3 sequence: CASSQRTGREQYF. DNA for the CDR3: TGCGCCAGCAGCCAGAGGACAGGGAGGGAGCAGTACTTC.

This clone was detected a few times. The sample has other DNA sequences that encode this CDR3 too. The chain uses TRBV12-3 or TRBV12-4 and TRBJ2-7; 7 nucleotides align to TRBD1. Trimming cost V 9 bases and J 3 bases; bases outside gene matches: 8. The CDR3 covers 13 residues. The CDR3 sequence is CASNRQGNYEQYF. In nucleotides, the CDR3 is TGTGCCAGTAATAGACAGGGTAACTACGAGCAGTACTTC.

V and J are TRBV18 and TRBJ1-6, with 7 bases that match TRBD1. The V segment lost 4 bases and the J segment 13 bases; nucleotides outside the gene matches: 10. Germline CDR1 is KGHSH and CDR2 is LQKENI. The CDR3 is 14 amino acids. The CDR3 DNA reads TGTGCCAGCTCACTCCAGACAGGGCCGTTTCCCCTCCACTTT. It encodes CASSLQTGPFPLHF.

The chain joins TRBV6-5 to TRBJ1-1; the match to TRBD1 covers 11 bases. V lost 9 bases, J lost 3 bases, and 6 bases stayed unmatched. The CDR3 is made up of 14 amino acids. Germline V gives CDR1 MNHEY, CDR2 SVGAGI. As DNA, the CDR3 is TGTGCCAGTAGGACAGGGGGCTTGGACACTGAAGCTTTCTTT. Protein: CASRTGGLDTEAFF.

This clone showed up many times. The V call is TRBV4-1, the J call TRBJ2-1; a possible D gene is TRBD2 (6 bases). V was pared by 1 base and J by 6 bases, with 19 bases between. Germline assignment: CDR1 MGHRA and CDR2 YSYEKL. The CDR3 spans 17 residues. DNA of the CDR3: TGCGCCAGCAGCCAAGTTGATATCCTAGCGTTTAGCAATGAGCAGTTCTTC. This encodes CASSQVDILAFSNEQFF.

In this sample, this clone turned up a few times. The chain combines TRBV5-1 with TRBJ1-4; possible D gene TRBD1, 6 bases. Trimming cost V 2 bases and J 2 bases, with 7 bases left between them. The CDR3 runs 14 residues. Germline V CDR1 and CDR2: SGHRS, YFSETQ. CDR3 coding DNA: TGCGCCAGCAGCTTCAGGGGCACTAATGAAAAACTGTTTTTT. It translates to CASSFRGTNEKLFF.

V and J are TRBV12-3 or TRBV12-4 and TRBJ1-2, with 9 bases identical to TRBD1. This CDR3 is 13 amino acids long. V gave up 6 bases and J gave up 5 bases; unmatched junction bases: 4. CDR3 DNA sequence: TGTGCCAGCAGACTTGGACAGGGGTATGGCTACACCTTC. This codes for CASRLGQGYGYTF.

The chain has TRBV7-8 and TRBJ2-1; D may be TRBD1 (6 bases). The CDR3 length is 13 residues. V was shortened by 5 bases and J by 7 bases, with 12 bases between the two germline ends. In germline, CDR1 is SGHVS, CDR2 FQNEAQ. The CDR3 protein is CASSLNRENEQFF. The CDR3, as DNA: TGTGCCAGCAGCCTGAACAGGGAAAATGAGCAGTTCTTC.

This chain uses TRBV2 with TRBJ2-5; D is possibly TRBD1 (5 bases). CDR1 is SNHLY, CDR2 FYNNEI, per germline. This CDR3 region has 17 residues. Between the trimmed V and J ends, which lost 2 bases and 2 bases, there was a span of 18 bases. The CDR3 coding sequence is TGTGCCAGCAGTGAATTCTTAGGTAGGGGCGCTCAAGAGACCCAGTACTTC. Its protein is CASSEFLGRGAQETQYF.

The J gene is TRBJ2-1, the V gene TRBV27, with 8 bases lining up with TRBD2. The CDR3 totals 15 residues. Germline values: CDR1 MNHEY, CDR2 SMNVEV (reference sequence). V shed 5 bases and J 0 bases; nucleotides not matched to a gene: 3. CDR3 region: CASSQRGGSYNEQFF. The CDR3 region has the DNA TGTGCCAGCAGTCAACGGGGGGGCTCCTACAATGAGCAGTTCTTC.